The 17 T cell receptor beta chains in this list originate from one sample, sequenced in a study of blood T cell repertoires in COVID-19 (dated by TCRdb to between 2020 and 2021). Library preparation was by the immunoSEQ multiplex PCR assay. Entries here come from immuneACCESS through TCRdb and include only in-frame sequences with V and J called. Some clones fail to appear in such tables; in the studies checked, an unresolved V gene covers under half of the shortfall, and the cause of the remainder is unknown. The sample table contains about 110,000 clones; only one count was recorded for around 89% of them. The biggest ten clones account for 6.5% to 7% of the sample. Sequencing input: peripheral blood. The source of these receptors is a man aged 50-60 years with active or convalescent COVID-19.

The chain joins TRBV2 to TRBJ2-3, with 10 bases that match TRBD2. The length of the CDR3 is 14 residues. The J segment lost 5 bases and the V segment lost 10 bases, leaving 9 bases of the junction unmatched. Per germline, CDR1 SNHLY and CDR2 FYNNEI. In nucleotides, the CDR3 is TGTGCCACCAGGCTAGCGGGAGCCCTAGATACGCAGTATTTT. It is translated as CATRLAGALDTQYF.

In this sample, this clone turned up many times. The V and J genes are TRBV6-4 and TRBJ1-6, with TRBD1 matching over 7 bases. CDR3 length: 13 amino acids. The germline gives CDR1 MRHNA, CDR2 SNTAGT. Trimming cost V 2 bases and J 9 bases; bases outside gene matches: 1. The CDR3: CASSDGDSSPLHF. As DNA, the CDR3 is TGTGCCAGCAGTGACGGGGACAGTTCACCCCTCCACTTT.

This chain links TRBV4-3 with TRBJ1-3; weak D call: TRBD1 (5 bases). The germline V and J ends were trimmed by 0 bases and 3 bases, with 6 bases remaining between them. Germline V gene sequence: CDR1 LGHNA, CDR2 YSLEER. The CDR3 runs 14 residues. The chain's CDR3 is CASSQDRGGNTIYF. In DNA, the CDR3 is TGCGCCAGCAGCCAAGATAGGGGTGGAAACACCATATATTTT.

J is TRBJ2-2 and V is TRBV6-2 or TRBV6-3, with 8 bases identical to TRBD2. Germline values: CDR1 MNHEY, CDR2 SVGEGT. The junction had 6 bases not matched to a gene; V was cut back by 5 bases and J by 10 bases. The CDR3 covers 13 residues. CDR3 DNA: TGTGCCAGCAGTCGCTTCGGGGGGGAGGAGCTGTTTTTT. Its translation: CASSRFGGEELFF.

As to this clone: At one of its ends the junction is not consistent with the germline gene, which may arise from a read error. The CDR3 spells CASSSSGKDTQYF. CDR3 DNA: TGTGCTAGCAGCTCTAGCGGGAAGGATACGCAGTATTTT. This chain joins TRBV7-7 and TRBJ2-3, with 9 bases fitting TRBD2. The CDR3 consists of 13 residues. Looked up from germline, CDR1 is SSHAT and CDR2 is FNYEAQ (reference sequence). The whole variable domain, remainder taken from reference TRBV7-7 and TRBJ2-3, is GAGVSQSPRYKVTKRGQDVTLRCDPISSHATLYWYQQALGQGPEFLTYFNYEAQPDKSGLPSDRFSAERPEGSISTLTIQRTEQRDSAMYRCASSSSGKDTQYFGPGTRLTVL.

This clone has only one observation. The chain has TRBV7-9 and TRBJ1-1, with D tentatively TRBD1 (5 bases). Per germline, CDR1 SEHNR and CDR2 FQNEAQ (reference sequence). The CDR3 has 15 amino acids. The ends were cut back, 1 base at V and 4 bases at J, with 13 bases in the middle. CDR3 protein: CASSLGQGIGTEAFF. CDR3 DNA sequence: TGTGCCAGCAGCTTAGGGCAGGGTATAGGCACTGAAGCTTTCTTT.

This chain's CDR3 is CATSDPTSGRASTQYF. The CDR3 region has the DNA TGTGCCACCAGTGATCCAACTAGCGGGAGGGCCTCTACGCAGTATTTT. The rearrangement uses TRBV24-1 and TRBJ2-3; 13 bases map to TRBD2. The CDR3 totals 16 residues. V lost 3 bases to trimming and J lost 8 bases; unmatched junction nucleotides: 7. Per the germline V gene, CDR1 is KGHDR and CDR2 is SFDVKD.

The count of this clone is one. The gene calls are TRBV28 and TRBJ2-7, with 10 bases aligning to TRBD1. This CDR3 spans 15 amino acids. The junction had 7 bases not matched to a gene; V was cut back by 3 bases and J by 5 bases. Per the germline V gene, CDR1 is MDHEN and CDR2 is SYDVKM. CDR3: CASSFIGTGVHEQYF. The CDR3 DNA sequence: TGTGCCAGCAGTTTTATAGGGACAGGGGTCCACGAGCAGTACTTC.

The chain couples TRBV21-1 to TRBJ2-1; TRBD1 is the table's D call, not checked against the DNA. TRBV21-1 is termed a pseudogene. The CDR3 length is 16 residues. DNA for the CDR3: TGTGCCACCCGGGACAGCGAAACCCACTCCTACAATGAGCAGTTCTTC. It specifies CATRDSETHSYNEQFF.

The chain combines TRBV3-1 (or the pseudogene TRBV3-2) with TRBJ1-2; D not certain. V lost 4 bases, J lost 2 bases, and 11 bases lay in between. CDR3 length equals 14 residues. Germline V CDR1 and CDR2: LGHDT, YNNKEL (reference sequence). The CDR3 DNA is TGTGCCAGCAGCCTCATTCCGGTCAACTATGGCTACACCTTC. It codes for CASSLIPVNYGYTF.

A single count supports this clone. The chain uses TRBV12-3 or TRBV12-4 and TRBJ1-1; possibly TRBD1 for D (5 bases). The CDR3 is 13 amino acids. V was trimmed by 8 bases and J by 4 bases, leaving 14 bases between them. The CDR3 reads CASRTTQGTEAFF. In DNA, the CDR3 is TGTGCCAGCCGCACCACCCAGGGCACTGAAGCTTTCTTT.

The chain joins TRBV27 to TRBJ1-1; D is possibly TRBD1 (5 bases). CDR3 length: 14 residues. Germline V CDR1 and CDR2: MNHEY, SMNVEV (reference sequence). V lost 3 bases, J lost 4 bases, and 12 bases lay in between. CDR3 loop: CASSFGHRGTEAFF. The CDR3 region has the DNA TGTGCCAGCAGTTTCGGACATAGGGGCACTGAAGCTTTCTTT.

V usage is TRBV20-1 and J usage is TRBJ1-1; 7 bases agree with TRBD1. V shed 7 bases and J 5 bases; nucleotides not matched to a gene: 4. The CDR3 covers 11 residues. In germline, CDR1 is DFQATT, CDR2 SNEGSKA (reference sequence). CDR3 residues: CSVTGVTEAFF. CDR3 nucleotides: TGCAGTGTTACAGGGGTGACTGAAGCTTTCTTT.

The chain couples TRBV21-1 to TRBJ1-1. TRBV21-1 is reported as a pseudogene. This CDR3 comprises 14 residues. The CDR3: CASIFRGGGTEAFF. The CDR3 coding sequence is TGTGCCAGCATCTTTCGGGGGGGAGGCACTGAAGCTTTCTTT.

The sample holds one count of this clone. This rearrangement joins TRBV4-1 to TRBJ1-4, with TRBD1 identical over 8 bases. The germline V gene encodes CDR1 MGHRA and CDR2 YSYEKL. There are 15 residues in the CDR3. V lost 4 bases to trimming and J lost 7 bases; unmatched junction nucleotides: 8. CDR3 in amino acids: CASSLLGTGSEKLFF. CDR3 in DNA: TGCGCCAGCAGCCTTCTTGGGACAGGCTCTGAAAAACTGTTTTTT.

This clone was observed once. The CDR3 region is CAISESTTARNQPQHF. CDR3 sequence (DNA): TGTGCCATCAGTGAGTCGACAACAGCCCGCAATCAGCCCCAGCATTTT. This chain joins TRBV10-3 and TRBJ1-5; D gene uncertain. This CDR3 contains 16 residues. V was pared by 0 bases and J by 2 bases, with 11 bases between. Germline values: CDR1 ENHRY, CDR2 SYGVKD.

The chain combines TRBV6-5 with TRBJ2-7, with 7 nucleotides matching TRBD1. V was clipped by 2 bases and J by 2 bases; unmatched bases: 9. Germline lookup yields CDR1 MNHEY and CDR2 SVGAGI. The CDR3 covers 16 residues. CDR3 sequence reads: CASSYGRGQAAYEQYF. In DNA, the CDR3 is TGTGCCAGCAGTTACGGGAGAGGACAGGCCGCCTACGAGCAGTACTTC.